This TCR beta chain was captured by sequencing in a study of T-cell memory formation after mild COVID-19. After 5'RACE with constant-segment primers, TCR alpha and TCR beta cDNA libraries carrying sample barcodes and UMIs were obtained. TCRdb passed the 5' RACE reads through MiXCR, listing each CDR3 protein once. The data hold about 620,000 distinct CDR3 sequences, with approximately 18% observed a single time. General study findings and limits: Prior to infection, memory already included some responding clones, suggesting cross-reactive memory joined.

The CDR3 is 14 residues long. Per the germline V gene, CDR1 is MNHEY and CDR2 is SVGAGI. V was cut by 6 bases and J by 3 bases, with 14 bases left in between. This clonotype has just a few counts. Its matching antigen is unknown. This chain joins TRBV6-5 and TRBJ1-1; perhaps TRBD1 as D (5 bases). This receptor was taken from an adult woman who had mild COVID-19 (a few samples of this study predate the infection). Cell type and time point are not known. Sequencing input: PBMCs or a T cell subset sorted from them (not recorded which). CDR3 amino acids: CASRPLTEYTEAFF. CDR3 nucleotides: TGTGCCAGCAGGCCCCTGACAGAGTACACTGAAGCTTTCTTT.